The 27 T cell receptor beta chains listed next were all sequenced from one sample in a study of spatial heterogeneity in lung cancer. Findings and caveats of the study: Mutation counts in tumors were tracked by counts of expanded intratumoral alpha and beta TCRs.

No antigen is known for these receptors. TCRdb used MiXCR to reprocess the 5' RACE reads, holding one entry per CDR3 protein. Among about 11,000 distinct CDR3 sequences listed, approximately 4.7% were seen once. Described time point: sample taken at primary tumor resection. This specimen consisted of lung tumor tissue, obtained at surgery. These receptors were collected from a male donor with early-stage non-small cell lung cancer.

Concerning this clonotype itself: As an off-target read in a library built for alpha chains, this beta chain has a frequency of little significance. The chain employs TRBV9 and TRBJ2-7; the D gene is possibly TRBD1 (5 bases). CDR1 is SGDLS and CDR2 is YYNGEE in the germline V gene. The CDR3 spans 12 residues. With 1 base removed from V and 6 bases from J, the gap between germline ends came to 8 bases. The CDR3 coding sequence is TGTGCCAGCAGCGTAATCCAGGGCGAGCAGTACTTC. This translates into CASSVIQGEQYF. Using reference TRBV9 and TRBJ2-7 for the parts outside the CDR3, the full variable domain is DSGVTQTPKHLITATGQRVTLRCSPRSGDLSVYWYQQSLDQGLQFLIQYYNGEERAKGNILERFSAQQFPDLHSELNLSSLELGDSALYFCASSVIQGEQYFGPGTRLTVT.

Within the sample, this clonotype is large. In a library made to pick up alpha chains, this beta chain is a stray read with a size that means little. The chain employs TRBV6-5 and TRBJ1-1; a possible D gene is TRBD1 (5 bases). The CDR3 is 13 amino acids. With 1 base removed from V and 5 bases from J, the gap between germline ends came to 8 bases. Per the germline V gene, CDR1 is MNHEY and CDR2 is SVGAGI. In DNA, the CDR3 is TGTGCCAGCAGTTACTTCGGGGGGACTGAAGCTTTCTTT. As protein: CASSYFGGTEAFF.

By share of the sample, this clonotype is large. This beta chain slipped into a library made for alpha chains as a stray read, so its size is not meaningful. This chain's CDR3 is CASSYISGNQPQHF. The CDR3 DNA sequence: TGTGCCAGCAGTTATATCTCTGGCAATCAGCCCCAGCATTTT. The V and J genes are TRBV6-6 and TRBJ1-5; D gene uncertain. Trimming shortened V by 3 bases and J by 2 bases, and 8 bases separated the two germline ends. Germline CDR1 is MNHNY and CDR2 is SVGAGI (reference sequence). The CDR3 is 14 amino acids.

This clonotype was counted at least ten times. Within a library made for alpha chains, this beta chain is off target, and its count is uninformative. The chain carries TRBV7-9 and TRBJ2-7; possibly TRBD1 for D (6 bases). CDR3 length: 13 amino acids. CDR1 is SEHNR and CDR2 is FQNEAQ in the germline V gene (reference sequence). V shed 3 bases and J shed 0 bases, with 6 bases lying between them. The CDR3 bases are TGTGCCAGCAGCTTGGACAGCTCCTACGAGCAGTACTTC. This sequence encodes CASSLDSSYEQYF.

This clonotype was recorded at least ten times. Found in a library prepared for alpha chains, this beta chain is an off-target read, and its abundance has little meaning. The chain joins TRBV27 to TRBJ2-2; D unresolved. This CDR3 comprises 13 residues. V lost 2 bases and J 6 bases, leaving 7 bases between the germline ends. Germline CDR1 MNHEY, CDR2 SMNVEV (reference sequence). As DNA, the CDR3 is TGTGCCAGCAGTTTAGGGGTTTCCGGGGAGCTGTTTTTT. Residues: CASSLGVSGELFF.

This clonotype was seen only a few times. Being off target in a library aimed at alpha chains, this beta chain has a size of little meaning. The chain employs TRBV19 and TRBJ1-2; D call uncertain. Germline V gives CDR1 LNHDA, CDR2 SQIVND (reference sequence). CDR3 length: 14 amino acids. Trimming cost V 6 bases and J 3 bases, with 14 bases left between them. In nucleotides, the CDR3 is TGTGCCAGTAGGCTTGGAGCGGGAGACTATGGCTACACCTTC. Its protein product is CASRLGAGDYGYTF.

This clonotype came up many times. With the library built for alpha chains, this beta chain is off target and its frequency is not meaningful. This chain connects TRBV12-3 or TRBV12-4 to TRBJ2-3; weak D call: TRBD1 (6 bases). Trimming took off 3 bases at V and 2 bases at J, with 9 bases between the two ends. The length of the CDR3 is 14 residues. CDR3 in DNA: TGTGCCAGCAGTTTGGGACACAACACAGATACGCAGTATTTT. Translating gives CASSLGHNTDTQYF.

In its sample, this clonotype was seen many times. This beta chain represents an off-target read in a library built for alpha chains; its size is of limited meaning. The chain joins TRBV28 to TRBJ2-7, with 12 positions matching TRBD1. V shed 8 bases, J shed 6 bases, and the junction held 11 bases outside the gene matches. Germline CDR1 reads MDHEN; CDR2 reads SYDVKM. This CDR3 is built from 15 residues. The CDR3 bases are TGTGCCAGCGGCACCCCGGGACAGGGGGCATTCGAGCAGTACTTC. The encoded protein is CASGTPGQGAFEQYF.

The sample holds many counts of this clonotype. Little can be read into the size of this beta chain, an off-target read in a library designed for alpha chains. The rearrangement links TRBV18 to TRBJ2-3, with TRBD1 identical over 7 bases. After removal of 6 bases from V and 4 bases from J, the junction contained 10 bases not matched to a gene. Per germline, CDR1 KGHSH and CDR2 LQKENI. The CDR3 runs 15 residues. Here the CDR3 DNA reads TGTGCCAGCTCCCCCCGGGACAGTGCTGCAGATACGCAGTATTTT. This codes for CASSPRDSAADTQYF.

This clonotype came up many times. This beta chain is a stray read from a library made for alpha chains; its abundance is not meaningful. The rearrangement uses TRBV7-9 and TRBJ2-3; D call uncertain. V shed 3 bases and J shed 0 bases, with 13 bases lying between them. From germline, CDR1 is SEHNR and CDR2 FQNEAQ (reference sequence). This CDR3 comprises 16 residues. CDR3 coding DNA: TGTGCCAGCAGCTTTGCCCTCGTAGAAAGCACAGATACGCAGTATTTT. Translated: CASSFALVESTDTQYF.

This clonotype was observed at least ten times. As an off-target read in a library built for alpha chains, this beta chain has a frequency of little significance. V is TRBV7-9 and J is TRBJ1-4, with 7 bases matching TRBD1. V dropped 5 bases and J dropped 4; count of bases not matched to a gene: 4. The CDR3 length is 14 residues. The germline V gene has CDR1 SEHNR and CDR2 FQNEAQ (reference sequence). The CDR3 is CASSQTGNNEKLFF. The CDR3 DNA sequence: TGTGCCAGCAGCCAGACAGGGAATAATGAAAAACTGTTTTTT.

As for this clonotype: A library prepared for alpha chains yielded this beta chain as an off-target read; its size is of little meaning. The chain employs TRBV25-1 and TRBJ2-5; TRBD2 might be the D (6 bases). This CDR3 region has 11 residues. Germline V gene data show CDR1 as MGHDK and CDR2 as SYGVNS. V was cut by 8 bases and J by 7 bases, with 11 bases left in between. The CDR3 here is CASSEEGTQYF. As DNA, the CDR3 is TGTGCCAGCTCCGAGGAGGGGACCCAGTACTTC.

This clonotype is termed medium-sized. Because this beta chain is a stray read in a library intended to capture alpha chains, its abundance should not be given much weight. The chain uses TRBV6-6 and TRBJ1-2; D is unclear. Germline values: CDR1 MNHNY, CDR2 SVGAGI (reference sequence). V lost 0 bases to trimming and J lost 4 bases, with 12 bases between them. The length of the CDR3 is 15 residues. CDR3 region: CASSYSIWVFYGYTF. CDR3 in DNA: TGTGCCAGCAGTTACTCTATTTGGGTATTCTATGGCTACACCTTC.

This clonotype was observed many times. Because the library targeted alpha chains, this beta chain is an off-target read whose size means little. The chain links TRBV28 to TRBJ1-6; D is unresolved. The germline gives CDR1 MDHEN, CDR2 SYDVKM. Trimming removed 2 bases at V and 7 bases at J, with 12 bases between. This CDR3 has 15 residues. The CDR3 loop is CASSLSRVGNSPLHF. Here the CDR3 DNA reads TGTGCCAGCAGTTTAAGTCGGGTCGGGAATTCACCCCTCCACTTT.

This clonotype was observed many times. Since the library was made to target alpha chains, this beta chain is a stray read and its abundance is not meaningful. The chain combines TRBV27 with TRBJ2-7; 9 bases line up with TRBD1. V lost 2 bases to trimming and J lost 5 bases; unmatched junction nucleotides: 7. CDR1 is MNHEY, CDR2 SMNVEV, per germline (reference sequence). The length of the CDR3 is 15 residues. The CDR3 is CASSLGTGRRNEQYF. Here the CDR3 DNA reads TGTGCCAGCAGTTTAGGGACAGGGAGGAGGAACGAGCAGTACTTC.

This clonotype was recorded at least ten times. This beta chain is a stray read from a library made for alpha chains; its abundance is not meaningful. The chain couples TRBV20-1 to TRBJ2-1; weak D call: TRBD2 (6 bases). Germline assignment: CDR1 DFQATT and CDR2 SNEGSKA (reference sequence). V lost 6 bases and J 0 bases, leaving 12 bases between the germline ends. The CDR3 sequence is 14 residues long. The CDR3 sequence is CSATGLHSYNEQFF. In DNA, the CDR3 is TGCAGTGCCACGGGACTTCACTCCTACAATGAGCAGTTCTTC.

This clonotype counts as medium-sized. This beta chain slipped into a library made for alpha chains as a stray read, so its size is not meaningful. The rearrangement joins TRBV10-2 to TRBJ2-7; D unclear. Germline V gives CDR1 WSHSY, CDR2 SAAADI. V lost 6 bases and J lost 3, with 15 bases in between. The CDR3 is made up of 14 amino acids. This CDR3 is CASRGYGSNYEQYF. DNA of the CDR3: TGCGCCAGCAGGGGGTATGGGTCGAACTACGAGCAGTACTTC.

This clonotype appeared a few times. Because the library targeted alpha chains, this beta chain is an off-target read whose size means little. The V gene is TRBV18, the J gene TRBJ1-1; D remains unclear. Looked up from germline, CDR1 is KGHSH and CDR2 is LQKENI. This CDR3 is 14 amino acids long. Trimming took off 6 bases at V and 0 bases at J, with 11 bases between the two ends. This CDR3 is CASSLGLMNTEAFF. As DNA, the CDR3 is TGTGCCAGCTCCTTGGGCCTCATGAACACTGAAGCTTTCTTT.

This clonotype was picked up many times. Found in a library prepared for alpha chains, this beta chain is an off-target read, and its abundance has little meaning. J is TRBJ2-1 and V is TRBV29-1; D remains unclear. V was clipped by 6 bases and J by 6 bases, with 15 bases between them. The germline V gene encodes CDR1 SQVTM and CDR2 ANQGSEA. This CDR3 is 13 amino acids long. The CDR3 sequence: CSVPLASLNEQFF. In DNA form, the CDR3 reads TGCAGCGTACCTTTAGCATCACTCAATGAGCAGTTCTTC.

In its sample, this clonotype was seen many times. This beta chain was picked up by a library intended for alpha chains and is off target, so its count carries little meaning. The chain employs TRBV9 and TRBJ1-3, with TRBD1 as a possible D gene (5 bases). The length of the CDR3 is 16 residues. Trimming pared 0 bases from V and 0 bases from J, leaving 10 bases between. The V gene's germline CDR1 is SGDLS and CDR2 YYNGEE. The CDR3: CASSVASGSSGNTIYF. The CDR3 coding sequence is TGTGCCAGCAGCGTAGCCTCAGGGAGCTCTGGAAACACCATATATTTT.

This clonotype was counted many times. Little can be read into the size of this beta chain, an off-target read in a library designed for alpha chains. The chain recombines TRBV5-1 with TRBJ1-4, with unresolved D. Germline CDR1 and CDR2: SGHRS and YFSETQ. The CDR3 covers 16 residues. Trimming took 4 bases from V and 0 from J, leaving 13 bases between them. This CDR3 is CASSPSGRTTNEKLFF. DNA for the CDR3: TGCGCCAGCAGCCCGAGCGGAAGGACAACTAATGAAAAACTGTTTTTT.

This clonotype was observed many times. This beta chain is an off-target read within a library intended for alpha chains, so its frequency means little. The rearrangement joins TRBV12-3 or TRBV12-4 to TRBJ2-5; D unclear. This CDR3 is 14 amino acids long. V lost 2 bases to trimming and J lost 1 base, with 8 bases between them. The CDR3 region is CASSLQETQETQYF. The CDR3 nucleotides read TGTGCCAGCAGTTTACAGGAGACCCAAGAGACCCAGTACTTC.

This clonotype was seen repeatedly, ten times or more. This beta chain is an off-target read within a library intended for alpha chains, so its frequency means little. The rearrangement uses TRBV29-1 and TRBJ2-1; no reliable D call. This CDR3 spans 11 amino acids. The germline V gene encodes CDR1 SQVTM and CDR2 ANQGSEA. V lost 2 bases to trimming and J lost 3 bases, with 2 bases between them. The CDR3 region is CSVESYNEQFF. CDR3 nucleotide sequence: TGCAGCGTTGAAAGCTACAATGAGCAGTTCTTC.

This clonotype is judged medium-sized (0.01 to 0.1%). As an off-target read in a library built for alpha chains, this beta chain has a frequency of little significance. This chain links TRBV9 with TRBJ2-1; D remains ambiguous. The CDR3 has 11 residues. Per germline, CDR1 SGDLS and CDR2 YYNGEE. V gave up 5 bases and J gave up 1 base, with 1 base separating them. The CDR3, as DNA: TGTGCCAGCAGGTCCTACAATGAGCAGTTCTTC. Residues: CASRSYNEQFF.

By proportion, this clonotype is medium-sized. This beta chain turned up in a library designed for alpha chains; as an off-target read, its abundance says little. The chain is built from TRBV27 and TRBJ1-6, with D uncertain. The CDR3 consists of 20 residues. V lost 1 base to trimming and J lost 0 bases, with 19 bases between them. The germline V gene has CDR1 MNHEY and CDR2 SMNVEV (reference sequence). The CDR3 spells CASSLWPAAGVSSYNSPLHF. The CDR3 nucleotides are TGTGCCAGCAGTTTATGGCCTGCTGCAGGAGTGAGCTCCTATAATTCACCCCTCCACTTT.

This clonotype has at least ten counts. The size of this beta chain means little, since it is a stray read in a library made for alpha chains. CDR3 sequence reads: CASSRTGDWYEQYF. CDR3 nucleotides: TGTGCCAGCAGCCGGACAGGGGATTGGTACGAGCAGTACTTC. V is TRBV6-5 and J is TRBJ2-7; 9 nucleotides line up with TRBD1. In germline, CDR1 is MNHEY, CDR2 SVGAGI. V lost 6 bases and J lost 4; bases outside the gene matches: 7. The CDR3 totals 14 residues.

This clonotype was recorded many times. Because this beta chain is a stray read in a library intended to capture alpha chains, its abundance should not be given much weight. The genes are TRBV19 and TRBJ1-2, with unresolved D. With 3 bases removed from V and 4 bases from J, the gap between germline ends came to 6 bases. CDR3 length: 12 residues. Germline V gene data show CDR1 as LNHDA and CDR2 as SQIVND (reference sequence). CDR3 region: CASSMPSYGYTF. CDR3 DNA: TGTGCCAGTAGTATGCCCTCCTATGGCTACACCTTC.